A selection of T cell receptor beta chains follows, all from one sample in a study of technical replicates of blood from a few donors. The data were produced by immunoSEQ multiplex PCR, yet TCRdb's version contains in-frame clones alone and is incomplete. This sample yields 65,000 to 95,000 clones, of which about 98% are seen a single time; approximately 0.15% belongs to the top ten. Material for sequencing was T cells isolated from PBMCs. The receptor set was obtained from a human donor in good health. CDR3s include the opening cysteine and the closing phenylalanine or tryptophan. D genes are given only for firm matches. Expanded clones are given a class, and other clones once, few, many or no size at all.

TRBV9,NA,NA,TRBJ2-2,CASSVWDSGELFF,TGTGCCAGCAGCGTCTGGGACTCCGGGGAGCTGTTTTTT
TRBV30,NA,NA,TRBJ2-5,CAWKSRSGETQYF,TGTGCCTGGAAGAGCAGGTCCGGAGAGACCCAGTACTTC
TRBV27,NA,TRBD1,TRBJ1-2,CASSDRGQDGYTF,TGTGCCAGCAGTGACAGGGGACAGGATGGCTACACCTTC
TRBV11-3,NA,NA,TRBJ1-1,CASSLHSMNTEAFF,TGTGCCAGCAGCTTACACAGTATGAACACTGAAGCTTTCTTT
TRBV7-3,NA,TRBD1,TRBJ2-2,CASRTTGAGTGELFF,TGTGCCAGCAGAACGACAGGGGCCGGGACCGGGGAGCTGTTTTTT
TRBV6-1,NA,TRBD1,TRBJ1-5,CASKTQGNNQPQHF,TGTGCCAGCAAAACACAGGGGAACAATCAGCCCCAGCATTTT
TRBV11-2,NA,NA,TRBJ1-5,CASSSTGFHQPQHF,TGTGCCAGCAGCTCCACAGGGTTTCATCAGCCCCAGCATTTT
TRBV6-1,NA,TRBD1,TRBJ1-2,CASNLGQGGGYTF,TGTGCCAGCAATCTAGGTCAAGGGGGCGGCTACACCTTC
TRBV4-1,NA,NA,TRBJ2-1,CASSLSRNEQFF,TGCGCCAGCAGCCTTTCTAGGAATGAGCAGTTCTTC
TRBV7-9,NA,NA,TRBJ1-5,CASSSGNQPQHF,TGTGCCAGCAGCTCGGGTAATCAGCCCCAGCATTTT
TRBV10-2,once,NA,TRBJ2-1,CASGTRGSDEQFF,TGCGCCAGCGGTACTCGGGGTTCGGATGAGCAGTTCTTC
TRBV5-1,NA,TRBD2,TRBJ2-1,CASSLLAGPYNEQFF,TGCGCCAGCAGCTTACTAGCGGGTCCCTACAATGAGCAGTTCTTC
TRBV5-1,NA,NA,TRBJ2-7,CASSSEGFYEQYF,TGCGCCAGCAGCTCGGAGGGCTTCTACGAGCAGTACTTC
TRBV4-1,few,TRBD1,TRBJ2-7,CASSQDSGQGYEQYF,TGCGCCAGCAGCCAAGATTCGGGACAGGGGTACGAGCAGTACTTC
TRBV4-1,NA,NA,TRBJ2-2,CASSRIFQGGYAGELFF,TGCGCCAGCAGCCGAATTTTTCAGGGTGGATACGCCGGGGAGCTGTTTTTT
TRBV12-5,NA,TRBD2,TRBJ2-3,CASALPETSGRDTQYF,TGTGCTAGTGCCCTACCCGAGACTAGCGGGAGAGATACGCAGTATTTT
TRBV6-1,NA,NA,TRBJ1-1,CASIEWAEGEAFF,TGTGCCAGCATCGAGTGGGCAGAAGGCGAAGCTTTCTTT
TRBV21-1,NA,NA,TRBJ1-5,CASTINRQGVWSQHF,TGTGCCAGCACCATAAATAGACAGGGCGTTTGGTCCCAGCATTTT
TRBV7-2,NA,NA,TRBJ1-2,CASSARSYNLPYGYTF,TGTGCCAGCAGCGCCCGTTCATACAACCTCCCCTATGGCTACACCTTC
TRBV2,once,NA,TRBJ1-2,CASRGHINYGYTF,TGTGCCAGCAGGGGGCATATAAACTATGGCTACACCTTC
TRBV5-1,NA,TRBD2,TRBJ2-1,CASGLAGLSYNEQFF,TGCGCCAGCGGGCTAGCGGGCCTCTCCTACAATGAGCAGTTCTTC
TRBV6-1,NA,TRBD1,TRBJ2-7,CASSEPTGKSYEQYF,TGTGCCAGCAGTGAACCGACAGGGAAATCCTACGAGCAGTACTTC
TRBV19,NA,NA,TRBJ1-6,CASSIGRDNGPLHF,TGTGCCAGTAGTATCGGCAGGGACAACGGGCCCCTCCACTTT
TRBV6-4,NA,NA,TRBJ2-4,CASSGQSYF,TGTGCCAGCAGTGGGCAATCTTACTTC
TRBV11-2,NA,NA,TRBJ1-6,CASSLEGRGGGTFLHF,TGTGCCAGCAGCTTAGAAGGGAGGGGAGGTGGGACTTTCCTCCACTTT
TRBV27,NA,NA,TRBJ2-5,CASSPRRRETQYF,TGTGCCAGCAGTCCGCGTCGTCGGGAGACCCAGTACTTC
TRBV9,NA,NA,TRBJ2-3,CASSAPGGGYPADTQYF,TGTGCCAGCAGCGCCCCCGGAGGAGGATATCCGGCGGATACGCAGTATTTT
TRBV2,NA,NA,TRBJ2-7,CARSVDIFYEQYF,TGTGCCAGGAGCGTGGACATCTTCTACGAGCAGTACTTC
TRBV7-7,once,TRBD2,TRBJ2-2,CASSSGGPGELFF,TGTGCTAGCAGCTCGGGGGGGCCCGGGGAGCTGTTTTTT
TRBV7-8,NA,NA,TRBJ2-2,CASSLIGGTGELFF,TGTGCCAGCAGCTTAATCGGGGGTACCGGGGAGCTGTTTTTT
TRBV9,NA,TRBD1,TRBJ1-3,CASGGTGNGNTIYF,TGTGCCAGCGGCGGGACAGGGAATGGAAACACCATATATTTT
TRBV9,NA,TRBD2,TRBJ2-1,CASSQQGAGGPYNEQFF,TGTGCCAGCAGCCAACAGGGAGCGGGAGGGCCCTACAATGAGCAGTTCTTC
TRBV10-2,NA,NA,TRBJ2-7,CASREAMEQYF,TGCGCCAGCCGGGAAGCAATGGAGCAGTACTTC
TRBV18,NA,NA,TRBJ1-1,CASSQLGGGKAFF,TGTGCCAGCTCCCAACTCGGCGGAGGGAAGGCTTTCTTT
TRBV11-2,NA,TRBD1,TRBJ2-1,CASSSDRGPYNEQFF,TGTGCCAGCAGTTCTGACAGGGGGCCCTACAATGAGCAGTTCTTC
TRBV7-9,NA,NA,TRBJ2-7,CASSSPERLGEQYF,TGTGCCAGCAGCTCCCCGGAGAGACTGGGCGAGCAGTACTTC
TRBV5-1,NA,NA,TRBJ2-3,CASSFGYSSTDTQYF,TGCGCCAGCAGTTTTGGGTACAGCTCCACAGATACGCAGTATTTT
TRBV5-4,NA,TRBD1,TRBJ2-5,CASSLTGASQETQYF,TGTGCCAGCAGCTTGACAGGGGCCTCCCAAGAGACCCAGTACTTC
TRBV6-1,once,NA,TRBJ1-1,CASSDRVTEAFF,TGTGCCAGCAGTGATCGGGTGACTGAAGCTTTCTTT
TRBV18,NA,TRBD1,TRBJ1-2,CASSPTGADYGYTF,TGTGCCAGCTCACCGACAGGGGCCGACTATGGCTACACCTTC
TRBV28,NA,NA,TRBJ1-1,CASSSGGGFEAFF,TGTGCCAGCAGTTCTGGGGGGGGATTCGAAGCTTTCTTT
TRBV19,NA,TRBD2,TRBJ2-2,CASKTRGGTGELFF,TGTGCCAGTAAGACGCGGGGGGGCACCGGGGAGCTGTTTTTT
TRBV6-5,once,TRBD1,TRBJ1-2,CASRNRDRVNYGYTF,TGTGCCAGTCGAAACAGGGACAGGGTTAACTATGGCTACACCTTC
TRBV6-4,NA,NA,TRBJ2-1,CASSDASYPPDEQFF,TGTGCCAGCAGTGACGCTTCCTACCCGCCGGATGAGCAGTTCTTC
TRBV5-1,NA,NA,TRBJ2-1,CASTLRTQYNEQFF,TGCGCCAGCACCCTCCGGACACAATACAATGAGCAGTTCTTC
TRBV29-1,NA,NA,TRBJ1-1,CSVPTDSSPEAFF,TGCAGCGTCCCCACCGACTCTTCCCCTGAAGCTTTCTTT
TRBV9,NA,NA,TRBJ1-2,CASSLQVNYGYTF,TGTGCCAGCAGCTTACAGGTTAACTATGGCTACACCTTC